Below are 9 T cell receptor beta chains sequenced from a single sample in a study of OX40 agonist ivuxolimab in advanced cancers. Clones were read by immunoSEQ multiplex PCR, and TCRdb kept only the in-frame ones, dropping some. This table has around 18,000 clones, roughly 72% appearing once. The sequencing used CD4+ or CD8+ T cells sorted from blood, collected in a trial of the OX40 agonist ivuxolimab. All receptors come from an adult with an advanced solid tumor such as melanoma, head and neck, liver or kidney cancer.

J is TRBJ2-2 and V is TRBV4-3; D remains unclear. From germline, CDR1 is LGHNA and CDR2 YSLEER. V lost 5 bases to trimming and J lost 4 bases, with 14 bases between them. This CDR3 has 15 residues. CDR3 region: CASSAQSSVTGELFF. In nucleotides, the CDR3 is TGCGCCAGCAGCGCCCAGAGTTCGGTCACCGGGGAGCTGTTTTTT.

The sample holds one count of this clone. V and J are TRBV4-2 and TRBJ2-2, with 8 nucleotides matching TRBD1. CDR3 length: 14 residues. Trimming at V came to 5 bases and at J to 7 bases, leaving 6 bases not matched to a gene. CDR1 LGHNA and CDR2 YNFKEQ come from the germline V gene. The CDR3 protein is CASSVPGGDGELFF. As DNA, the CDR3 is TGTGCCAGCAGCGTCCCAGGGGGCGACGGGGAGCTGTTTTTT.

This clone was seen more than once but under ten times. This rearrangement joins TRBV4-1 to TRBJ1-2, with 7 bases fitting TRBD1. Germline CDR1 and CDR2: MGHRA and YSYEKL. After removal of 0 bases from V and 3 bases from J, the junction contained 4 bases not matched to a gene. The CDR3 is 15 amino acids. CDR3 region: CASSQDRDRDYGYTF. The CDR3 bases are TGCGCCAGCAGCCAAGATCGAGACAGGGACTATGGCTACACCTTC.

The chain couples TRBV7-6 to TRBJ2-3, with TRBD2 matching 13 bases. CDR1 is SGHVS and CDR2 is FNYEAQ in the germline V gene. Trimming at V came to 5 bases and at J to 2 bases, leaving 7 bases not matched to a gene. The CDR3 has 17 residues. CDR3 sequence: CASSPRTSGGPTDTQYF. CDR3 nucleotide sequence: TGTGCCAGCAGCCCACGGACTAGCGGGGGCCCCACAGATACGCAGTATTTT. The full variable domain, in which reference TRBV7-6 and TRBJ2-3 provide the parts outside the CDR3, is GAGVSQSPRYKVTKRGQDVALRCDPISGHVSLYWYRQALGQGPEFLTYFNYEAQQDKSGLPNDRFSAERPEGSISTLTIQRTEQRDSAMYRCASSPRTSGGPTDTQYFGPGTRLTVL.

The chain carries TRBV10-2 and TRBJ2-3; D is unclear. Trimming took off 7 bases at V and 0 bases at J, with 11 bases between the two ends. Germline V lookup: CDR1 WSHSY, CDR2 SAAADI. The CDR3 runs to 14 residues. CDR3 amino acids: CASKPAMSTDTQYF. CDR3 DNA: TGCGCCAGCAAGCCAGCGATGAGCACAGATACGCAGTATTTT.

Turning to this clone: This sequence may be a read error, since a much larger clone differs from it by one base. The genes are TRBV6-5 and TRBJ2-7; no clear D. Germline V gene lookup returns CDR1 MNHEY and CDR2 SVGAGI. The CDR3 covers 13 residues. The V and J ends lost 8 bases and 1 base respectively, with 12 bases between them. The CDR3 DNA reads TGTGCCAGCCGTACGGACGGTTCCTACGAGCAGTACTTC. It is translated as CASRTDGSYEQYF.

The chain carries TRBV6-6 and TRBJ2-5; D is perhaps TRBD1 or TRBD2 (6 bases each). CDR3 length equals 15 residues. V shed 2 bases and J shed 4 bases, with 14 bases lying between them. Germline V gene lookup returns CDR1 MNHNY and CDR2 SVGAGI (reference sequence). This CDR3 is CASSYNGGEGETQYF. The DNA of the CDR3 is TGTGCCAGCAGTTACAACGGGGGCGAGGGAGAGACCCAGTACTTC.

This chain links TRBV5-1 with TRBJ2-3, with 8 nucleotides matching TRBD1. Germline values: CDR1 SGHRS, CDR2 YFSETQ. With 4 bases clipped from V and 2 bases from J, the junction kept 6 bases outside the gene matches. CDR3 size: 15 residues. Written as DNA, the CDR3 is TGCGCCAGCAGCCCCCGGGACAGGAACACAGATACGCAGTATTTT. This codes for CASSPRDRNTDTQYF.

The J gene is TRBJ2-3, the V gene TRBV7-9; D remains ambiguous. The length of the CDR3 is 13 residues. CDR1 and CDR2 from the germline V gene are SEHNR and FQNEAQ (reference sequence). Trimming stripped 6 bases from V and 8 bases from J, with 15 bases between. The CDR3 protein is CASSSVELGTQYF. Here the CDR3 DNA reads TGTGCCAGCAGTTCGGTGGAGCTTGGTACGCAGTATTTT. The full variable domain, completed using reference TRBV7-9 and TRBJ2-3, is DTGVSQNPRHKITKRGQNVTFRCDPISEHNRLYWYRQTLGQGPEFLTYFQNEAQLEKSRLLSDRFSAERPKGSFSTLEIQRTEQGDSAMYLCASSSVELGTQYFGPGTRLTVL.